The 19 T cell receptor beta chains below come from one sample, sequenced in a study of shared clonotypes between healthy human individuals. This table comes from immunoSEQ multiplex PCR, and its TCRdb copy is limited to in-frame clones, with some not included. The profile shows about 990,000 clones, approximately 78% of them singletons. The specimen sequenced was memory CD4+ T cells from PBMCs. Subset described: CD45RA-negative fraction. These receptors were taken from a man aged 18 to 35 in good health. Some clones in this sample may be carry-over from other donors' samples.

The chain combines TRBV5-1 with TRBJ2-2; D possibly corresponds to TRBD2 (7 bases). The CDR3 is 16 residues long. V dropped 3 bases and J dropped 3 bases, with 15 bases sitting between them. Per the germline V gene, CDR1 is SGHRS and CDR2 is YFSETQ. The CDR3 sequence is CASSSQGGLDTGELFF. Written as DNA, the CDR3 is TGCGCCAGCAGCTCACAGGGAGGGTTGGACACCGGGGAGCTGTTTTTT.

This clone turned up a few times. The rearrangement uses TRBV7-6 and TRBJ2-5, with D unresolved. Germline CDR1 and CDR2: SGHVS and FNYEAQ. The CDR3 length is 12 residues. V was shortened by 5 bases and J by 0 bases, with 4 bases between the two germline ends. The CDR3 DNA reads TGTGCCAGCAGCCCCGACCAAGAGACCCAGTACTTC. It is translated as CASSPDQETQYF. Variable domain in full (rest from reference TRBV7-6 and TRBJ2-5): GAGVSQSPRYKVTKRGQDVALRCDPISGHVSLYWYRQALGQGPEFLTYFNYEAQQDKSGLPNDRFSAERPEGSISTLTIQRTEQRDSAMYRCASSPDQETQYFGPGTRLLVL.

There are a few counts of this clone. The chain employs TRBV6-1 and TRBJ2-5; either TRBD1 or TRBD2 may fit D (6 bases each). The CDR3 is 15 residues long. V was shortened by 7 bases and J by 1 base, with 16 bases between the two germline ends. CDR1 and CDR2 from the germline V gene are MNHNS and SASEGT. CDR3 bases: TGTGCCAGCAAAGGAGGGGGAGGAGGCCAAGAGACCCAGTACTTC. This codes for CASKGGGGGQETQYF.

This chain connects TRBV9 to TRBJ2-3, with D perhaps matching TRBD1 (5 bases). This CDR3 region has 15 residues. V lost 4 bases and J 4 bases, leaving 16 bases between the germline ends. Germline loops: CDR1 SGDLS, CDR2 YYNGEE. CDR3 DNA sequence: TGTGCCAGCAGCCTCGAAGGGGATCGGGCAGATACGCAGTATTTT. It specifies CASSLEGDRADTQYF.

The CDR3 region has the DNA TGTGCCAGCAGCTTGAGGGCAGGGGTCTACAATGAGCAGTTCTTC. Protein: CASSLRAGVYNEQFF. This rearrangement joins TRBV5-4 to TRBJ2-1; D might be TRBD1 (6 bases). V was clipped by 1 base and J by 3 bases, with 11 bases between them. Germline V lookup: CDR1 SGHNT, CDR2 YYREEE (reference sequence). There are 15 residues in the CDR3.

The CDR3 reads CASSRTSGSLYEQFF. The CDR3 region has the DNA TGTGCCAGCAGCCGGACTAGCGGGAGTTTGTATGAGCAGTTCTTC. The rearrangement joins TRBV7-8 to TRBJ2-1; 13 nucleotides match TRBD2. V dropped 5 bases and J dropped 8; count of bases not matched to a gene: 6. CDR1 SGHVS and CDR2 FQNEAQ come from the germline V gene. The CDR3 length is 15 residues.

The chain is built from TRBV6-6 and TRBJ2-7, with D perhaps TRBD1 or TRBD2 (5 bases each). The V and J ends lost 6 bases and 5 bases respectively, with 23 bases between them. The CDR3 loop spans 16 amino acids. Per germline, CDR1 MNHNY and CDR2 SVGAGI (reference sequence). The CDR3 DNA follows: TGTGCCAGCAGCCCTACTCCCGGGGTAGGGGTAAACGAGCAGTACTTC. Amino acid sequence: CASSPTPGVGVNEQYF.

This chain joins TRBV6-6 and TRBJ2-1; D may be TRBD2 (5 bases). Germline CDR1 reads MNHNY; CDR2 reads SVGAGI (reference sequence). The CDR3 length is 15 residues. V lost 5 bases and J lost 0, with 11 bases in between. In DNA form, the CDR3 reads TGTGCCAGCAGTCCGAGCGGAACCTCCTACAATGAGCAGTTCTTC. Its protein product is CASSPSGTSYNEQFF.

This chain uses TRBV7-6 with TRBJ2-5; the D gene is possibly TRBD2 (6 bases). Per germline, CDR1 SGHVS and CDR2 FNYEAQ. The CDR3 runs to 15 residues. V was pared by 5 bases and J by 0 bases, with 13 bases between. The CDR3 sequence: CASSRGGVYQETQYF. CDR3 coding DNA: TGTGCCAGCAGCCGCGGAGGGGTGTACCAAGAGACCCAGTACTTC.

The rearrangement joins TRBV5-1 to TRBJ2-3; a possible D gene is TRBD1 (6 bases). The CDR3 length is 15 residues. Germline V gene lookup returns CDR1 SGHRS and CDR2 YFSETQ. The V end lost 1 base, the J end lost 7 bases, and 16 bases lay between the germline ends. The DNA of the CDR3 is TGCGCCAGCAGCTTGACAGGGATAGGCAGGAATACGCAGTATTTT. Translated, it gives CASSLTGIGRNTQYF. The full variable domain, rest sourced from reference TRBV5-1 and TRBJ2-3, is KAGVTQTPRYLIKTRGQQVTLSCSPISGHRSVSWYQQTPGQGLQFLFEYFSETQRNKGNFPGRFSGRQFSNSRSEMNVSTLELGDSALYLCASSLTGIGRNTQYFGPGTRLTVL.

On this clone: Other DNA sequences of this sample code for an identical CDR3. The V and J genes are TRBV28 and TRBJ2-7; 7 bases agree with TRBD1. In germline, CDR1 is MDHEN, CDR2 SYDVKM. CDR3 size: 15 residues. V gave up 1 base and J gave up 1 base; unmatched junction bases: 4. In DNA form, the CDR3 reads TGTGCCAGCAGTTTATCAGCAGGGGGATCCTACGAGCAGTACTTC. Its translation is CASSLSAGGSYEQYF.

The CDR3 sequence: CASIIAGVRNQPQHF. The DNA for the CDR3 is TGTGCCAGCATTATCGCCGGGGTACGCAATCAGCCCCAGCATTTT. The chain couples TRBV28 to TRBJ1-5; D is ambiguous. CDR1 and CDR2 from the germline V gene are MDHEN and SYDVKM. V lost 7 bases and J lost 2, with 15 bases in between. This CDR3 contains 15 residues.

CDR3 in amino acids: CASTLRALSYNEQFF. In nucleotides, the CDR3 is TGTGCCAGCACCCTGAGAGCGCTTTCCTACAATGAGCAGTTCTTC. The rearrangement joins TRBV5-6 to TRBJ2-1; unclear D gene. Trimming removed 6 bases from V and 1 base from J, with 14 bases in between. Germline assignment: CDR1 SGHDT and CDR2 YYEEEE. This CDR3 is built from 15 residues.

This clone appeared once. This chain's CDR3 is CASSRVAGVNYGYTF. CDR3 coding DNA: TGTGCCAGCAGCCGAGTGGCAGGGGTTAACTATGGCTACACCTTC. The rearrangement uses TRBV6-5 and TRBJ1-2, with a tentative D call TRBD1 (6 bases). V lost 6 bases, J lost 1 base, and 15 bases lay in between. The germline V gene encodes CDR1 MNHEY and CDR2 SVGAGI. The CDR3 is 15 amino acids.

This rearrangement joins TRBV2 to TRBJ2-7; TRBD1 agrees at 12 bases. The CDR3 is 13 amino acids. With 6 bases clipped from V and 7 bases from J, the junction kept 4 bases outside the gene matches. Germline CDR1 reads SNHLY; CDR2 reads FYNNEI. CDR3 nucleotides: TGTGCCAGCAGGGGACAGGGGGCTCGTGAGCAGTACTTC. Its protein product is CASRGQGAREQYF.

The rearrangement uses TRBV28 and TRBJ1-1, with unresolved D. V shed 6 bases and J shed 5 bases, with 7 bases lying between them. The CDR3 has 11 amino acids. Germline assignment: CDR1 MDHEN and CDR2 SYDVKM. CDR3 nucleotides: TGTGCCAGCAGGAGACGGACTGAAGCTTTCTTT. Its protein product is CASRRRTEAFF.

This clone is a singleton in its sample. The V and J genes are TRBV11-2 and TRBJ1-1, with D uncertain. This CDR3 contains 16 residues. Germline lookup yields CDR1 SGHAT and CDR2 FQNNGV. V lost 6 bases and J 0 bases, leaving 17 bases between the germline ends. CDR3 protein: CASRSPIRNMNTEAFF. The CDR3 DNA reads TGTGCCAGCAGATCCCCAATCAGGAACATGAACACTGAAGCTTTCTTT.

On this clone: The same CDR3 also results from other DNA sequences found in this sample. The chain combines TRBV5-6 with TRBJ1-2, with no clear D. Trimming shortened V by 4 bases and J by 3 bases, and 7 bases separated the two germline ends. This CDR3 has 12 amino acids. Germline loops: CDR1 SGHDT, CDR2 YYEEEE. The CDR3 spells CASSPGDYGYTF. The CDR3 DNA reads TGTGCCAGCAGCCCTGGAGACTATGGCTACACCTTC.

This clone was found a few times. A much larger clone differs by one base, so this may be a read error. Other DNA sequences within the sample encode an identical CDR3. As DNA, the CDR3 is TGTGCCTGGACTCGCAGAGCGGATACGCAGTATTTT. It encodes CAWTRRADTQYF. The rearrangement joins TRBV30 to TRBJ2-3, with D uncertain. Per germline, CDR1 GTSNPN and CDR2 SVGIG (reference sequence). The CDR3 is 12 amino acids. Trimming removed 4 bases from V and 6 bases from J, with 11 bases in between.